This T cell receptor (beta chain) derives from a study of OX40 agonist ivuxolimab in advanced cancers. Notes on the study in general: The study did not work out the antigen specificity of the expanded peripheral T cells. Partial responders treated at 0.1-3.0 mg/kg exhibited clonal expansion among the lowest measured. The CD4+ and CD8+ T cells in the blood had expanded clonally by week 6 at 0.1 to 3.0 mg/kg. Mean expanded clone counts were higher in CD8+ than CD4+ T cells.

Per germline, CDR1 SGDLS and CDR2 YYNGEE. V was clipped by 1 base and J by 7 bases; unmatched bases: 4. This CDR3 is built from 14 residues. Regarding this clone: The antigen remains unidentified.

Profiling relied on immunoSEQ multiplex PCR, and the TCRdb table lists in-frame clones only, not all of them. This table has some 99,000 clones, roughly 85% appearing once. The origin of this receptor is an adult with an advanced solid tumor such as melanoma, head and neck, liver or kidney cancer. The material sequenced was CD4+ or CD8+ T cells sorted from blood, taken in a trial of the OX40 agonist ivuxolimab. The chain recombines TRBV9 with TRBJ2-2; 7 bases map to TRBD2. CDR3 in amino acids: CASSVFGEGGELFF. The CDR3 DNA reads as TGTGCCAGCAGCGTATTTGGGGAGGGCGGGGAGCTGTTTTTT.